This TCR beta chain came from a study of beta chain features in type 1 diabetes. General observations from the study: Since sequencing was performed on cDNA, cells with high TCR expression could be over-represented. Whether TCRB rearrangement is influenced by HLA type went unresolved here. Moderate but significant shortening of TCRB CDR3s was recorded in all four CD4+ subsets from Type 1 diabetes patients. The study found fewer insertions and more deletions at VDJ junctions in type 1 diabetes patients.

This clone was picked up many times. Its antigen is as yet unknown. The isolated RNA, all of it, was reverse transcribed, so expressed TCRB transcripts were what got sequenced. About 3.6 million reads was the average for naive, central memory and regulatory T cell samples. Sequencing was performed with immunoSEQ multiplex PCR; in TCRdb, only in-frame clones are kept and a portion is missing. The data hold about 280,000 clones, with about 15% observed a single time. CDR1 and CDR2 from the germline V gene are MDHEN and SYDVKM. CDR3 length: 15 residues. The V and J ends lost 3 bases and 0 bases, in that order; junction bases with no gene match: 5.

The receptor was isolated from a man in his late teens or twenties with type 1 diabetes. The chain has TRBV28 and TRBJ2-7, with 7 bases fitting TRBD1. The sample comprised naive CD4+ T cells from blood. The CDR3 coding sequence is TGTGCCAGCAGTTTTGGACAGGCGAGCTCCTACGAGCAGTACTTC. Translated, it gives CASSFGQASSYEQYF.